A single sample is the source of the 30 T cell receptor beta chains below, sequenced in a study of T cell responses to AZD1222 COVID-19 vaccine (dated by TCRdb to the early 2020s). The meaning of the sample's time point label: baseline before first vaccination. The library was generated by the immunoSEQ multiplex PCR assay. TCRdb took over this immuneACCESS table, retaining in-frame rearrangements with V and J assigned. Such tables are incomplete; in checked studies, under half of the missing clones stem from an unresolved V gene, and the remainder is unexplained. In all, the sample holds approximately 76,000 clones, and 65% to 85% of those were seen once. About 3% of the sample is in the top ten clones. Sequences were derived from peripheral blood, sampled on day 0 of AZD1222 vaccination. These receptor sequences come from an adult in good health.

The gene calls are TRBV2 and TRBJ1-2; D call uncertain. Germline CDR1 SNHLY, CDR2 FYNNEI. Trimming stripped 3 bases from V and 4 bases from J, with 9 bases between. The CDR3 is 13 residues long. The CDR3 reads CASSERVGYGYTF. The DNA of the CDR3 is TGTGCCAGCAGTGAGCGGGTTGGCTATGGCTACACCTTC.

This clone has more than one count but fewer than ten. The chain combines TRBV6-5 with TRBJ2-1; D unresolved. Germline-derived CDR1 and CDR2 are MNHEY and SVGAGI. Trimming shortened V by 5 bases and J by 2 bases, and 13 bases separated the two germline ends. This CDR3 is 15 amino acids long. The DNA for the CDR3 is TGTGCCAGCAGTCCAACTCTCTTAACCTACAATGAGCAGTTCTTC. Translated: CASSPTLLTYNEQFF.

V gene TRBV3-1 (or the pseudogene TRBV3-2) combines with J gene TRBJ1-5; D remains unclear. CDR1 is LGHDT and CDR2 is YNNKEL in the germline V gene (reference sequence). This CDR3 region has 16 residues. V was pared by 1 base and J by 5 bases, with 15 bases between. CDR3 region: CASSQGLGQRHQPQHF. In DNA, the CDR3 is TGTGCCAGCAGCCAAGGGTTGGGCCAGAGGCATCAGCCCCAGCATTTT.

The chain is built from TRBV7-2 and TRBJ1-2; a weak D match, TRBD1 (6 bases). Germline lookup yields CDR1 SGHTA and CDR2 FQGNSA. CDR3 length: 18 amino acids. Trimming removed 5 bases at V and 5 bases at J, with 27 bases between. CDR3 DNA: TGTGCCAGCAGCGGGCCGGACAGCCGGGGTGGGGGAAGGTATGGCTACACCTTC. Protein: CASSGPDSRGGGRYGYTF.

The gene calls are TRBV19 and TRBJ1-2; D not certain. The CDR3 loop spans 15 amino acids. With 2 bases removed from V and 2 bases from J, the gap between germline ends came to 12 bases. Germline V CDR1 and CDR2: LNHDA, SQIVND (reference sequence). CDR3 region: CASSIRLGGNYGYTF. CDR3 nucleotide sequence: TGTGCCAGTAGTATAAGGTTAGGAGGAAACTATGGCTACACCTTC.

The chain couples TRBV2 to TRBJ1-3; no firm D call. This CDR3 has 17 amino acids. From germline, CDR1 is SNHLY and CDR2 FYNNEI. Trimming removed 3 bases at V and 2 bases at J, with 17 bases between. The CDR3 DNA follows: TGTGCCAGCAGTGAGGCGTTGGACCCCGGACCTGGAAACACCATATATTTT. It is translated as CASSEALDPGPGNTIYF.

There are a few counts of this clone. The CDR3 DNA reads TGCGCCAGCAGCCAAGAAAGGCGGGGGTCGAATGAAAAACTGTTTTTT. Translated, it gives CASSQERRGSNEKLFF. This chain uses TRBV4-3 with TRBJ1-4; D perhaps matches TRBD1 (5 bases). The germline V gene has CDR1 LGHNA and CDR2 YSLEER. The CDR3 consists of 16 residues. Trimming shortened V by 0 bases and J by 5 bases, and 13 bases separated the two germline ends.

Here the CDR3 reads CASSSSGGAGYEQYF. DNA of the CDR3: TGTGCCAGCTCATCTAGCGGGGGGGCCGGTTACGAGCAGTACTTC. V is TRBV18 and J is TRBJ2-7, with 12 bases fitting TRBD2. The CDR3 length is 15 residues. Losses at the gene ends were 5 bases for V and 4 bases for J; bases not matched to a gene: 6. From germline, CDR1 is KGHSH and CDR2 LQKENI.

The chain joins TRBV4-1 to TRBJ2-4; possible D gene TRBD1, 5 bases. Germline CDR1 MGHRA, CDR2 YSYEKL. The CDR3 is 14 amino acids. V lost 0 bases, J lost 9 bases, and 12 bases lay in between. DNA of the CDR3: TGCGCCAGCAGCCAAGATAGTAAAGGGGTCATTCAGTACTTC. It encodes CASSQDSKGVIQYF.

This sequence joins TRBV7-2 and TRBJ1-5; the D gene is possibly TRBD1 (5 bases). Trimming cost V 2 bases and J 10 bases, with 12 bases left between them. Germline V gives CDR1 SGHTA, CDR2 FQGNSA. The CDR3 spans 13 residues. CDR3 in amino acids: CASSLLGTGPQHF. The CDR3 region has the DNA TGTGCCAGCAGCTTATTGGGGACGGGACCCCAGCATTTT.

The chain joins TRBV12-5 to TRBJ2-3, with D unclear. The V end lost 1 base, the J end lost 4 bases, and 6 bases lay between the germline ends. Germline V gene sequence: CDR1 LGHNT, CDR2 FRNRAP. This CDR3 comprises 13 residues. This CDR3 is CASGLGWADTQYF. CDR3 DNA: TGTGCTAGTGGTTTGGGGTGGGCAGATACGCAGTATTTT.

The chain couples TRBV5-5 to TRBJ1-5; tentative D call: TRBD1 (6 bases). The germline V gene has CDR1 SGHKS and CDR2 YYEKEE (reference sequence). The CDR3 totals 16 residues. V shed 0 bases and J shed 7 bases, with 17 bases lying between them. In DNA form, the CDR3 reads TGTGCCAGCAGCTTGGAGGGGGGCCCTCAGGCGCAGCCCCAGCATTTT. It encodes CASSLEGGPQAQPQHF.

The chain recombines TRBV2 with TRBJ2-2; 15 nucleotides align to TRBD2. J gave up 1 base and V 5 bases, and 8 bases lay outside the gene matches. The germline gives CDR1 SNHLY, CDR2 FYNNEI. The CDR3 is made up of 19 amino acids. CDR3 sequence (DNA): TGTGCCAGCAGTTCCGAGAGGACTAGCGGGAGGGGGAACACCGGGGAGCTGTTTTTT. This sequence encodes CASSSERTSGRGNTGELFF.

As for this clone: The sample contains more than one DNA sequence encoding this CDR3. The J gene is TRBJ2-3, the V gene TRBV9, with TRBD2 matching over 9 bases. CDR1 is SGDLS, CDR2 YYNGEE, per germline. The CDR3 runs 15 residues. The J segment lost 0 bases and the V segment lost 2 bases, leaving 1 base of the junction unmatched. Here the CDR3 DNA reads TGTGCCAGCAGCGTCGCGGGGGGGAGCACAGATACGCAGTATTTT. It is translated as CASSVAGGSTDTQYF.

The chain uses TRBV18 and TRBJ1-5; 7 bases match TRBD1. Germline lookup yields CDR1 KGHSH and CDR2 LQKENI. The CDR3 contains 15 residues. V lost 4 bases and J lost 0; bases outside the gene matches: 3. In nucleotides, the CDR3 is TGTGCCAGCTCACACACAGGGGATAGCAATCAGCCCCAGCATTTT. This codes for CASSHTGDSNQPQHF.

J is TRBJ1-2 and V is TRBV14; D not certain. CDR1 and CDR2 (germline): SGHDN, FVKESK. Trimming took off 1 base at V and 7 bases at J, with 13 bases between the two ends. This CDR3 spans 14 amino acids. The CDR3 DNA reads as TGTGCCAGCAGCCAAGTGGGCCGAGGTGGTGGCTACACCTTC. This encodes CASSQVGRGGGYTF.

This CDR3 reads CASSRRQESYEQYF. CDR3 DNA sequence: TGTGCCAGCAGTCGTCGACAGGAGTCCTACGAGCAGTACTTC. The V and J genes are TRBV27 and TRBJ2-7; the D gene is possibly TRBD1 (6 bases). Germline V lookup: CDR1 MNHEY, CDR2 SMNVEV (reference sequence). The CDR3 runs to 14 residues. V was pared by 5 bases and J by 1 base, with 12 bases between.

The chain joins TRBV27 to TRBJ1-2; 8 bases line up with TRBD1. The ends lost 3 bases at V and 4 bases at J; junction bases unmatched: 16. CDR1 is MNHEY and CDR2 is SMNVEV in the germline V gene (reference sequence). The CDR3 length is 18 residues. The CDR3 sequence: CASSFYRGLVGFGYGYTF. The CDR3 DNA is TGTGCCAGCAGTTTTTACAGGGGGTTGGTGGGGTTCGGCTATGGCTACACCTTC.

The V gene is TRBV11-3, the J gene TRBJ2-2, with D perhaps TRBD2 (5 bases). Germline CDR1 is SGHNT and CDR2 is YENEEA. The V end lost 4 bases, the J end lost 0 bases, and 6 bases lay between the germline ends. The CDR3 runs 14 residues. The CDR3 protein is CASSSTTNTGELFF. The DNA of the CDR3 is TGTGCCAGCAGCTCGACTACGAACACCGGGGAGCTGTTTTTT.

CDR3 loop: CASSYRHAYEQYF. The CDR3 DNA follows: TGTGCCAGCAGTTACCGACATGCCTACGAGCAGTACTTC. V and J are TRBV27 and TRBJ2-7, with D uncertain. Germline V lookup: CDR1 MNHEY, CDR2 SMNVEV (reference sequence). The CDR3 contains 13 residues. Trimming stripped 4 bases from V and 2 bases from J, with 9 bases between.

This chain links TRBV7-8 with TRBJ2-7; the match to TRBD1 covers 8 bases. Unmatched junction bases numbered 2, after V lost 1 base and J lost 3 bases. Germline assignment: CDR1 SGHVS and CDR2 FQNEAQ. CDR3 length: 14 residues. The CDR3 spells CASSLGTGIYEQYF. CDR3 DNA sequence: TGTGCCAGCAGCTTAGGGACAGGGATCTACGAGCAGTACTTC.

The chain carries TRBV28 and TRBJ2-1; D is possibly TRBD2 (7 bases). The CDR3 loop spans 16 amino acids. Germline lookup yields CDR1 MDHEN and CDR2 SYDVKM. Trimming removed 3 bases from V and 1 base from J, with 13 bases in between. The CDR3: CASSLGRGKSYNEQFF. The CDR3 DNA reads as TGTGCCAGCAGTTTGGGGAGGGGGAAGTCCTACAATGAGCAGTTCTTC.

V is TRBV18 and J is TRBJ1-5; D is unresolved. Trimming took off 6 bases at V and 7 bases at J, with 10 bases between the two ends. Germline lookup yields CDR1 KGHSH and CDR2 LQKENI. The CDR3 sequence is 12 residues long. CDR3 region: CASSPGTQPQHF. The CDR3, as DNA: TGTGCCAGCTCCCCTGGTACCCAGCCCCAGCATTTT.

This sequence joins TRBV5-5 and TRBJ2-7, with 11 bases fitting TRBD2. Germline CDR1 is SGHKS and CDR2 is YYEKEE (reference sequence). The ends lost 5 bases at V and 11 bases at J; junction bases unmatched: 12. This CDR3 comprises 14 residues. The CDR3 nucleotides read TGTGCCAGCAGACCCGATGAGGGACTAGCGGTCAAGTACTTC. The encoded protein is CASRPDEGLAVKYF.

The rearrangement links TRBV30 to TRBJ1-2; TRBD1 aligns across 7 bases. The CDR3 contains 15 residues. Germline CDR1 GTSNPN, CDR2 SVGIG (reference sequence). J gave up 5 bases and V 1 base, and 10 bases lay outside the gene matches. CDR3 amino acids: CAWSGLGQGGYGYTF. In nucleotides, the CDR3 is TGTGCCTGGAGTGGGTTGGGCCAGGGGGGTTATGGCTACACCTTC.

This sequence joins TRBV11-2 and TRBJ2-5; no definite D call. Per germline, CDR1 SGHAT and CDR2 FQNNGV. V lost 5 bases and J lost 5, with 6 bases in between. This CDR3 is 11 amino acids long. The DNA of the CDR3 is TGTGCCAGCAGCATGGGGGAGACCCAGTACTTC. Its translation is CASSMGETQYF.

V gene TRBV5-1 combines with J gene TRBJ1-1; D is unresolved. CDR1 and CDR2 from the germline V gene are SGHRS and YFSETQ. Trimming pared 4 bases from V and 6 bases from J, leaving 13 bases between. CDR3 length: 13 residues. The CDR3, as DNA: TGCGCCAGCAGCGAGGATTCTAACGCTGAAGCTTTCTTT. This codes for CASSEDSNAEAFF. Looking up the rest from reference TRBV5-1 and TRBJ1-1 gives the full variable domain: KAGVTQTPRYLIKTRGQQVTLSCSPISGHRSVSWYQQTPGQGLQFLFEYFSETQRNKGNFPGRFSGRQFSNSRSEMNVSTLELGDSALYLCASSEDSNAEAFFGQGTRLTVV.

The rearrangement joins TRBV19 to TRBJ2-5, with D unresolved. This CDR3 contains 12 residues. Germline loops: CDR1 LNHDA, CDR2 SQIVND (reference sequence). Trimming removed 8 bases from V and 0 bases from J, with 7 bases in between. CDR3 amino acids: CASGRHQETQYF. CDR3 nucleotides: TGTGCCAGTGGACGACACCAAGAGACCCAGTACTTC.

The rearrangement links TRBV5-1 to TRBJ1-3; the D is unclear. Germline values: CDR1 SGHRS, CDR2 YFSETQ. The CDR3 totals 14 residues. The V end was cut by 2 bases, the J end by 0 bases, with 6 bases between. DNA of the CDR3: TGCGCCAGCAGCTTAGGAGACTCTGGAAACACCATATATTTT. Translated: CASSLGDSGNTIYF.

This chain connects TRBV2 to TRBJ2-5; TRBD2 matches at 11 bases. With V trimmed by 6 bases and J by 3 bases, 3 bases remained unmatched. Germline V gives CDR1 SNHLY, CDR2 FYNNEI. CDR3 size: 14 residues. In DNA form, the CDR3 reads TGTGCCAGCAGGGGGACTAGCGGAAAAGAGACCCAGTACTTC. Translated, it gives CASRGTSGKETQYF.